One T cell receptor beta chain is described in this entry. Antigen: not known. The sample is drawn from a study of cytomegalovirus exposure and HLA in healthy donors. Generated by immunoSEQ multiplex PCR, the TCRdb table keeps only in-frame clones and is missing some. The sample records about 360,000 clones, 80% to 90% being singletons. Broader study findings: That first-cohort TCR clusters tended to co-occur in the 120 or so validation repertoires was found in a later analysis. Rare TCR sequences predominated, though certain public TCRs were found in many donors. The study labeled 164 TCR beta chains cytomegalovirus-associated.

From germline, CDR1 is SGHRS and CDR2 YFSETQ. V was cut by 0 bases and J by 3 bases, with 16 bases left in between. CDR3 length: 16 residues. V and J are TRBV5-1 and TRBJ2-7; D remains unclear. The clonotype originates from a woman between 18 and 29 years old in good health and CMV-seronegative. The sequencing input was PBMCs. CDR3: CASSLGNRVNSYEQYF. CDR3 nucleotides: TGCGCCAGCAGCTTGGGGAACCGGGTCAATAGCTACGAGCAGTACTTC.